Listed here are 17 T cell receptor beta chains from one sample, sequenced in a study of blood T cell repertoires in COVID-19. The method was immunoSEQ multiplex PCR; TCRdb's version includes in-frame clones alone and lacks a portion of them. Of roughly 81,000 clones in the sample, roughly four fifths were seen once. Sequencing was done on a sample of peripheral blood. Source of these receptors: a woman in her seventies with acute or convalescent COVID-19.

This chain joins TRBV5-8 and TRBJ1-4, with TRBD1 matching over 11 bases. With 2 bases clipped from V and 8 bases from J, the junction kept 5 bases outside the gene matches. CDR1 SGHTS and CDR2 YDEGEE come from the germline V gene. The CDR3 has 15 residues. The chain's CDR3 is CASSFAGTGGEKLFF. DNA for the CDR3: TGTGCCAGCAGCTTCGCCGGGACAGGGGGGGAAAAACTGTTTTTT.

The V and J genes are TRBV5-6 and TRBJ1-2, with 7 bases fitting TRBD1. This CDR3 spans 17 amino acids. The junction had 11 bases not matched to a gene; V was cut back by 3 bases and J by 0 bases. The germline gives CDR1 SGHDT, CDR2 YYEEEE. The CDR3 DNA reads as TGTGCCAGCAGCTCCCCCTCCTGGACAGGAACTAACTATGGCTACACCTTC. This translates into CASSSPSWTGTNYGYTF.

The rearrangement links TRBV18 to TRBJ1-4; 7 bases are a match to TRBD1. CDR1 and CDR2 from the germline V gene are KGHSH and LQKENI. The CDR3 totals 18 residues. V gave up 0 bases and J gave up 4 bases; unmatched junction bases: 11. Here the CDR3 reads CASSPPGRTGANNEKLFF. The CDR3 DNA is TGTGCCAGCTCACCACCGGGTCGGACAGGAGCTAATAATGAAAAACTGTTTTTT.

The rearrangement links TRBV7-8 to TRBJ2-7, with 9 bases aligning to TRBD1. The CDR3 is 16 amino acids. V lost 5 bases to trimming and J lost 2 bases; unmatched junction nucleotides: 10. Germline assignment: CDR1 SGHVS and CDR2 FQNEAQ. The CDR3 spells CASSLPRTGVTYEQYF. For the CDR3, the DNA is TGTGCCAGCAGCCTACCCAGGACAGGGGTGACCTACGAGCAGTACTTC.

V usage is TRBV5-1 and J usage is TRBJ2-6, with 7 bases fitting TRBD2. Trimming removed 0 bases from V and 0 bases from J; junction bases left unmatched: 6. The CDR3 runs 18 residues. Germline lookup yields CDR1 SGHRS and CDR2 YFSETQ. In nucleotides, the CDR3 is TGCGCCAGCAGCTTGGAGGCTAGCGGACGCTCTGGGGCCAACGTCCTGACTTTC. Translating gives CASSLEASGRSGANVLTF.

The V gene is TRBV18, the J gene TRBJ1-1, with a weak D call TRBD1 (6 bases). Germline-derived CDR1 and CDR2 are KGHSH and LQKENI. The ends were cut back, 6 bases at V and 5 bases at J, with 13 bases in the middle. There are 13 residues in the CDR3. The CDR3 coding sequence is TGTGCCAGCTCCCTAGGACAGTTGACTGAAGCTTTCTTT. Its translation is CASSLGQLTEAFF.

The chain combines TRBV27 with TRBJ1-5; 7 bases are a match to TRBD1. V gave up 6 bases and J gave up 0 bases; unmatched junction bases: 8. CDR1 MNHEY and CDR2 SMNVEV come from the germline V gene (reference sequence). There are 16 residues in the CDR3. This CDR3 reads CASRTLTGSSNQPQHF. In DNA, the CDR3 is TGTGCCAGCAGGACACTGACAGGGAGTAGCAATCAGCCCCAGCATTTT.

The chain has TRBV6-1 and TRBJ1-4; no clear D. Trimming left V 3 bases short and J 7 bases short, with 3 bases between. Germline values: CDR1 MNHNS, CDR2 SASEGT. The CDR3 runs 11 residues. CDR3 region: CASSDVEKLFF. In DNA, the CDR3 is TGTGCCAGCAGTGACGTTGAAAAACTGTTTTTT.

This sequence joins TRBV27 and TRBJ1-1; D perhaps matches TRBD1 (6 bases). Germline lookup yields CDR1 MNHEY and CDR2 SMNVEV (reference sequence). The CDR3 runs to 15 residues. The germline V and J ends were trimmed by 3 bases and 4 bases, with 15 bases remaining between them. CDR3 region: CASSLGAPGTTEAFF. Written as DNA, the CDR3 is TGTGCCAGCAGTTTGGGGGCCCCGGGTACCACTGAAGCTTTCTTT.

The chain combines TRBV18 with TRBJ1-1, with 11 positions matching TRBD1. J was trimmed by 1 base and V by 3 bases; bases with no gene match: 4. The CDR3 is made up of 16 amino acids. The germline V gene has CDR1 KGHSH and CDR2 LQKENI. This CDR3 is CASSPGDRGKNTEAFF. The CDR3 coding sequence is TGTGCCAGCTCACCGGGGGACAGGGGGAAGAACACTGAAGCTTTCTTT.

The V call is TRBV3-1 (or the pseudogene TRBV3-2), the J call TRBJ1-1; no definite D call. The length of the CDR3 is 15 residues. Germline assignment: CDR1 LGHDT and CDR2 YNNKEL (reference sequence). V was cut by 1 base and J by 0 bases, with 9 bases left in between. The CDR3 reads CASSQGALLNTEAFF. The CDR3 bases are TGTGCCAGCAGCCAAGGGGCTTTATTGAACACTGAAGCTTTCTTT.

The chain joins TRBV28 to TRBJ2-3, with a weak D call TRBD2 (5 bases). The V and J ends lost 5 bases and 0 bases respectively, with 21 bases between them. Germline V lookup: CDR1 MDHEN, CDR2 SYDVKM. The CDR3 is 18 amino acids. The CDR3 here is CASSPSWTPGLSTDTQYF. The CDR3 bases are TGTGCCAGCAGTCCCTCTTGGACCCCGGGGTTAAGCACAGATACGCAGTATTTT.

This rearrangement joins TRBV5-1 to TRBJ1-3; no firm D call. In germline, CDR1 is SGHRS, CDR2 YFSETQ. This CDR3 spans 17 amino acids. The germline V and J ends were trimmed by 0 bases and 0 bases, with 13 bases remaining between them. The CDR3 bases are TGCGCCAGCAGCTTGGGAGAGGGATGGCACTCTGGAAACACCATATATTTT. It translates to CASSLGEGWHSGNTIYF.

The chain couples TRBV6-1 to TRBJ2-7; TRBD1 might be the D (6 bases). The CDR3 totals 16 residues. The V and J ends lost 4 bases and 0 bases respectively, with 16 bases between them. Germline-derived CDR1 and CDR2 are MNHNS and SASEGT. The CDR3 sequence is CASSGKDSLSSYEQYF. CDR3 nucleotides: TGTGCCAGCAGTGGGAAGGACAGCCTGAGCTCCTACGAGCAGTACTTC.

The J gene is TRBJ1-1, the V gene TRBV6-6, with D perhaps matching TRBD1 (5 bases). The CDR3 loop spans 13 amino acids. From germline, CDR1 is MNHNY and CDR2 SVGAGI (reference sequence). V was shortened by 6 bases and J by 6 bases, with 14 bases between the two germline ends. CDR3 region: CASSDRVGPEAFF. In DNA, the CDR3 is TGTGCCAGCAGCGACAGAGTTGGGCCTGAAGCTTTCTTT.

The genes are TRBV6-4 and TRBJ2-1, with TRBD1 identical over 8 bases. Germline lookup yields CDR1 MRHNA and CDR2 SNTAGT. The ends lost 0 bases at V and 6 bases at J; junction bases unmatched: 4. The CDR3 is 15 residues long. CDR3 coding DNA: TGTGCCAGCAGTGACTCCACAGGGGGAGGCAATGAGCAGTTCTTC. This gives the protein CASSDSTGGGNEQFF.

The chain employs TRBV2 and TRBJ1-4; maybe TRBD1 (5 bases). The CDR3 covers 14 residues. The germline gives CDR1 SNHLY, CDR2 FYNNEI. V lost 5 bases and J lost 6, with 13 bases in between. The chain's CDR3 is CASSSQGSYEKLFF. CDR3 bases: TGTGCCAGCAGTTCCCAGGGATCGTATGAAAAACTGTTTTTT.